In this sample, the clone carrying this T cell receptor beta chain turned up once. This specimen belongs to a study of blood T cells in healthy people across ages. Primed by a sample-barcoded 5' primer and a J-beta primer mix, a second PCR proceeded for roughly 6 to 12 cycles. TCRdb re-called the 5' RACE reads through MiXCR, storing one row per CDR3 protein. The sample lists about 1.1 million distinct CDR3 sequences; less than 45% were seen once. This CDR3 has 18 amino acids. Germline lookup yields CDR1 MGHRA and CDR2 YSYEKL. Trimming cost V 0 bases and J 4 bases; bases outside gene matches: 13. V is TRBV4-1 and J is TRBJ2-3; 7 bases agree with TRBD1. The sequenced material came from blood. The origin of this receptor is a young man in good health. The CDR3: CASSQDPGGQFDPDTQYF. CDR3 DNA: TGCGCCAGCAGCCAAGATCCAGGGGGACAGTTTGATCCAGATACGCAGTATTTT.